This TCR beta chain was sequenced in a study of blood T cell repertoires in COVID-19. Study as a whole: COVID-19 samples, acute and convalescent, were from the United States, Italy and Spain. Sample material is recorded as cDNA or gDNA derived from T cells, B-cell-depleted T cells, or PBMCs.

Trimming left V 4 bases short and J 4 bases short, with 16 bases between. The CDR3 spans 16 residues. Germline V gene lookup returns CDR1 KGHDR and CDR2 SFDVKD. Original handling: It was from reference gene primer amplification that nucleated cell counts were estimated. The assay was immunoSEQ multiplex PCR, and TCRdb's table has in-frame clones only and misses some. That table furnishes V, J and clone size, whereas the DNA furnished D and trimming. This table has 200,000 to 250,000 clones, about nine tenths appearing once. The clonotype comes from a woman aged 55-69 years with acute or convalescent COVID-19. The chain joins TRBV24-1 to TRBJ1-5, with D maybe TRBD1 (5 bases). The sequencing sample was made of peripheral blood. CDR3 residues: CATSDPGREGNQPQHF. In DNA, the CDR3 is TGTGCCACCAGTGACCCAGGGAGGGAGGGTAATCAGCCCCAGCATTTT.